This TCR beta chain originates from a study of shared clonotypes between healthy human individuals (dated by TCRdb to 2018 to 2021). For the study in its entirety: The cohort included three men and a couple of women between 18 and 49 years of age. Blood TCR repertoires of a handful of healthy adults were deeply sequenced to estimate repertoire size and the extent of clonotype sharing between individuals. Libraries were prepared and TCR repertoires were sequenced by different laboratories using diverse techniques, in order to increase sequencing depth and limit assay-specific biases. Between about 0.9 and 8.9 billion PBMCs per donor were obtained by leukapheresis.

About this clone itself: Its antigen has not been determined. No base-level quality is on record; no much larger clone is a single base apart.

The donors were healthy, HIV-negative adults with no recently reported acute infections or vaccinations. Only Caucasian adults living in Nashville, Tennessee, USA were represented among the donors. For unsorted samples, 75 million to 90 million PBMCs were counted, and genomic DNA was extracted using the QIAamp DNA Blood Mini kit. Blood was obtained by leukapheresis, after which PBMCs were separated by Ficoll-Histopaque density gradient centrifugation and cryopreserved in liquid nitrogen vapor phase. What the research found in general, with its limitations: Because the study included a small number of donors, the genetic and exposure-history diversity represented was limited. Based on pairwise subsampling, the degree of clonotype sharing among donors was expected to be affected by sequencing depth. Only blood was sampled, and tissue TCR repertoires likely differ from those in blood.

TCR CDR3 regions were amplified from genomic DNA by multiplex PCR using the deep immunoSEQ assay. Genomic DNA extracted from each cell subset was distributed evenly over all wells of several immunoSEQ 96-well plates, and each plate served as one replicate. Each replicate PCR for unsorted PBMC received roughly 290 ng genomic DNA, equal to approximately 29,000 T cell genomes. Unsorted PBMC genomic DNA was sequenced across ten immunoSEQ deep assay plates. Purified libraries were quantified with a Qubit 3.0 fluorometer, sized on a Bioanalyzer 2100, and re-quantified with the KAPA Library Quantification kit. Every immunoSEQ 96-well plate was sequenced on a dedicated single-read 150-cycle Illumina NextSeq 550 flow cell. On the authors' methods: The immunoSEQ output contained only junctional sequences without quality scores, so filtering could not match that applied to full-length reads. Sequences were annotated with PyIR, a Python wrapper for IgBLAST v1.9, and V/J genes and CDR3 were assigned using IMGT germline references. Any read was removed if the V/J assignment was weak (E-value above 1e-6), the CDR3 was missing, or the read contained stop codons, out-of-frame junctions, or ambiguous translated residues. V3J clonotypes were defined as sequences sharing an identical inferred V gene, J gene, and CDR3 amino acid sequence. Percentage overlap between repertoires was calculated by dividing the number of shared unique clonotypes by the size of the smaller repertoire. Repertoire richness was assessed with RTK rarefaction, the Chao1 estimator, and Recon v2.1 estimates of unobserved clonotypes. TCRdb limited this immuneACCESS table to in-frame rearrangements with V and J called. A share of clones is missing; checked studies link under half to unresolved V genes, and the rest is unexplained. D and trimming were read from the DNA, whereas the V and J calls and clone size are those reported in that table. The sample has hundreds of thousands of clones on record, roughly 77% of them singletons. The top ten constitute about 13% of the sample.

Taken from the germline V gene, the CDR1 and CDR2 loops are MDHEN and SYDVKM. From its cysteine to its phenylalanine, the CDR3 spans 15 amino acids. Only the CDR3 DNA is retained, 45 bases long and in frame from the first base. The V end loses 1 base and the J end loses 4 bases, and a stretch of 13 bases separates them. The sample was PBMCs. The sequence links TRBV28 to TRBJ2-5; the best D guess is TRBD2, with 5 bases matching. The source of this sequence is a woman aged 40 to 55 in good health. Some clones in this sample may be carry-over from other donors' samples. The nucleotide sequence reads TGTGCCAGCAGTTTATCTATCGGCGGAGGAGAGACCCAGTACTTC. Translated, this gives CASSLSIGGGETQYF.